These 17 T cell receptor beta chains share one sample of origin, sequenced in a study of molecular identifiers for immune sequencing clone quantification. TCRdb analysed the PCR reads with MiXCR anew, one entry per CDR3 protein. The sample lists some 650,000 distinct CDR3 sequences, less than 20% occurring once. Sequencing was done on a sample of naive CD8+ T cells from blood, with Jurkat cell RNA spiked in. Described subset: FACS-sorted CD8+CD4-CCR7+CD45RA+ naive T cells. Source of these receptors: a human donor in good health. Some libraries in this study had Jurkat cell RNA spiked in.

This clonotype was seen at least ten times. The genes are TRBV28 and TRBJ2-7; no reliable D call. The CDR3 extends over 15 amino acids. V lost 3 bases, J lost 1 base, and 13 bases lay in between. Germline CDR1 is MDHEN and CDR2 is SYDVKM. CDR3 DNA sequence: TGTGCCAGCAGTTTTCCGGCAGGCTTATCCTACGAGCAGTACTTC. It translates to CASSFPAGLSYEQYF.

The chain joins TRBV11-2 to TRBJ2-1, with 7 bases lining up with TRBD1. CDR1 and CDR2 (germline): SGHAT, FQNNGV. With 5 bases clipped from V and 0 bases from J, the junction kept 13 bases outside the gene matches. This CDR3 is 18 amino acids long. The CDR3: CASSTTPYRGSSYNEQFF. The DNA for the CDR3 is TGTGCCAGCAGCACCACCCCCTACAGGGGAAGCTCCTACAATGAGCAGTTCTTC. Full variable domain (outside the CDR3, taken from reference TRBV11-2 and TRBJ2-1): EAGVAQSPRYKIIEKRQSVAFWCNPISGHATLYWYQQILGQGPKLLIQFQNNGVVDDSQLPKDRFSAERLKGVDSTLKIQPAKLEDSAVYLCASSTTPYRGSSYNEQFFGPGTRLTVL.

The rearrangement links TRBV3-2 to TRBJ1-5. TRBV3-2 is flagged as a pseudogene. The CDR3 has 17 amino acids. CDR3 nucleotides: TGTGCCAGCAGCCAAGAAATTCGTGACGGAGAGGGTCAGCCCCAGCATTTT. Residues: CASSQEIRDGEGQPQHF.

This clonotype was seen repeatedly, ten times or more. The rearrangement uses TRBV4-1 and TRBJ1-5; 7 bases map to TRBD1. Germline-derived CDR1 and CDR2 are MGHRA and YSYEKL. The CDR3 runs 14 residues. Trimming removed 3 bases from V and 6 bases from J; junction bases left unmatched: 5. CDR3: CASSHTGETQPQHF. Written as DNA, the CDR3 is TGCGCCAGCAGCCACACAGGGGAGACTCAGCCCCAGCATTTT.

This clonotype was seen repeatedly, ten times or more. The chain has TRBV29-1 and TRBJ1-1; D not resolved. The CDR3 is made up of 15 amino acids. Germline V gives CDR1 SQVTM, CDR2 ANQGSEA. The V and J ends lost 6 bases and 1 base respectively, with 18 bases between them. As DNA, the CDR3 is TGCAGCGTCCTTACGACCACCACAGAGAACACTGAAGCTTTCTTT. Protein: CSVLTTTTENTEAFF.

This rearrangement joins TRBV6-1 to TRBJ2-3; 7 nucleotides agree with TRBD1. This CDR3 has 18 residues. CDR1 and CDR2 from the germline V gene are MNHNS and SASEGT. Trimming cost V 8 bases and J 0 bases; bases outside gene matches: 17. The CDR3 loop reads CASQQGWEWLGSTDTQYF. CDR3 nucleotide sequence: TGTGCCAGCCAACAGGGGTGGGAATGGCTAGGGAGCACAGATACGCAGTATTTT.

This clonotype has a count of ten or more. V and J are TRBV29-1 and TRBJ1-1; no firm D call. Germline V gene sequence: CDR1 SQVTM, CDR2 ANQGSEA. V gave up 4 bases and J gave up 6 bases, with 9 bases separating them. The CDR3 loop spans 11 amino acids. In nucleotides, the CDR3 is TGCAGCGTTGGTGCGGGATCTGAAGCTTTCTTT. It specifies CSVGAGSEAFF.

A note on this clonotype: The CDR3 does not end in the conserved phenylalanine or tryptophan, so this is likely a read error. The rearrangement links TRBV13 to TRBJ1-2, with D perhaps TRBD1 (5 bases). V lost 5 bases to trimming and J lost 8 bases, with 18 bases between them. Germline values: CDR1 PRHDT, CDR2 FYEKMQ (reference sequence). CDR3 size: 14 residues. Here the CDR3 DNA reads TGTGCCAGCAGCCCGTCATCAGGGCCACGCGGCTACACCTCC. Translated: CASSPSSGPRGYTS.

In its sample, this clonotype was seen a few times. The chain combines TRBV10-3 with TRBJ2-5; the D is unclear. The germline V gene has CDR1 ENHRY and CDR2 SYGVKD. The V gene lost 0 bases and the J gene lost 3 bases, with 14 bases spanning the gap. This CDR3 is built from 16 residues. CDR3: CAISESQGYSKETQYF. CDR3 nucleotides: TGTGCCATCAGTGAGTCTCAAGGTTACTCGAAAGAGACCCAGTACTTC.

A few counts support this clonotype. The chain has TRBV27 and TRBJ1-2; D ambiguous. V shed 2 bases and J shed 5 bases, with 12 bases lying between them. CDR1 and CDR2 from the germline V gene are MNHEY and SMNVEV (reference sequence). CDR3 length: 14 amino acids. This CDR3 is CASSLLRTGYGYTF. For the CDR3, the DNA is TGTGCCAGCAGTTTACTACGGACGGGGTATGGCTACACCTTC.

The chain couples TRBV11-2 to TRBJ2-7, with D perhaps assigned TRBD1 or TRBD2 (6 bases each). The CDR3 extends over 16 amino acids. Deletions cut 0 bases from V and 2 bases from J, with 14 bases between. Germline CDR1 reads SGHAT; CDR2 reads FQNNGV. The CDR3 is CASSLDPGASPYEQYF. DNA of the CDR3: TGTGCCAGCAGCTTAGATCCGGGGGCGAGCCCCTACGAGCAGTACTTC.

As to this clonotype: This likely comes from a read error, as the CDR3 has no conserved phenylalanine or tryptophan at its end. The CDR3 here is CASSQDAWARPSYEQYL. The CDR3 nucleotides read TGCGCCAGCAGCCAAGATGCATGGGCTAGACCATCCTACGAGCAGTACCTC. The chain combines TRBV4-3 with TRBJ2-7; D not certain. Germline assignment: CDR1 LGHNA and CDR2 YSLEER. The CDR3 has 17 residues. V lost 0 bases, J lost 1 base, and 16 bases lay in between.

This clonotype was counted ten times or more. This sequence joins TRBV20-1 and TRBJ2-3; D gene uncertain. CDR3 length equals 11 residues. Germline V CDR1 and CDR2: DFQATT, SNEGSKA (reference sequence). V lost 5 bases and J 4 bases, leaving 7 bases between the germline ends. CDR3 in amino acids: CSASLPDTQYF. CDR3 in DNA: TGCAGTGCTTCCCTTCCAGATACGCAGTATTTT.

This clonotype has ten or more counts. CDR3: CASSQGPDSSYNEQFF. The CDR3 DNA sequence: TGTGCCAGCAGCCAAGGTCCGGACAGCTCCTACAATGAGCAGTTCTTC. This rearrangement joins TRBV14 to TRBJ2-1; TRBD1 might be the D (6 bases). CDR1 is SGHDN and CDR2 is FVKESK in the germline V gene. This CDR3 spans 16 amino acids. V shed 1 base and J shed 0 bases, with 10 bases lying between them.

This chain uses TRBV7-6 with TRBJ2-2; the match to TRBD2 covers 8 bases. The J segment lost 7 bases and the V segment lost 6 bases, leaving 13 bases of the junction unmatched. The germline V gene has CDR1 SGHVS and CDR2 FNYEAQ. The CDR3 contains 16 residues. The CDR3: CASRRIAGKRGGELFF. CDR3 bases: TGTGCCAGCAGGCGTATAGCGGGAAAGCGTGGCGGGGAGCTGTTTTTT. Variable domain in full (rest from reference TRBV7-6 and TRBJ2-2): GAGVSQSPRYKVTKRGQDVALRCDPISGHVSLYWYRQALGQGPEFLTYFNYEAQQDKSGLPNDRFSAERPEGSISTLTIQRTEQRDSAMYRCASRRIAGKRGGELFFGEGSRLTVL.

This clonotype came up many times. The gene calls are TRBV28 and TRBJ2-7; D is uncertain. CDR1 and CDR2 from the germline V gene are MDHEN and SYDVKM. The CDR3 loop spans 13 amino acids. Trimming took 6 bases from V and 4 from J, leaving 13 bases between them. The CDR3 loop is CASSPPSPYEQYF. For the CDR3, the DNA is TGTGCCAGCAGCCCCCCGAGCCCGTACGAGCAGTACTTC.

This clonotype occurred many times. The chain uses TRBV6-1 and TRBJ2-3; tentative D call: TRBD2 (6 bases). Trimming took 4 bases from V and 0 from J, leaving 8 bases between them. The germline V gene encodes CDR1 MNHNS and CDR2 SASEGT. The CDR3 sequence is 14 residues long. In DNA, the CDR3 is TGTGCCAGCAGTGTGACTAGTAGCACAGATACGCAGTATTTT. It translates to CASSVTSSTDTQYF.